This T cell receptor (beta chain) comes out of a study of cytomegalovirus exposure and HLA in healthy donors (dated by TCRdb to 2015 to 2018). As for the study more broadly: An earlier analysis of under 600 of the donors reported about 250 Gb of sequence data and 117 million unique TCR beta sequences from 150 million to 200 million T cells. Donor age, sex, ethnicity and CMV serostatus were collected together with the repertoire data. Besides the first cohort of around 700 subjects, a separate validation cohort made up of about 120 different subjects was used. The later analysis used no new phenotypic data to find candidate immune exposures, relying instead on TCR beta sequences and their occurrence across donors. A later genetic analysis used genome-wide SNP genotypes for about three fifths of the 666 donors, treating that subset as a discovery cohort. An early release covering 500 to 750 HLA-typed donors comprised approximately 290 gigabases of sequencing data and approximately 80 million unique TCR sequences. To decide whether each TCR beta V gene segment behaved as functional or pseudogenic, an earlier analysis of approximately 590 of the donors relied on high-throughput TCR beta sequencing. Of the 300 to 500 genotyped donors, 81% were placed in the genetic ancestry cluster associated with self-reported Caucasian donors. The study used immunosequencing to profile the T cell repertoires of some 600 subjects and linked those repertoires to cytomegalovirus serostatus. All discovery cohort repertoires had been generated on a single sequencing platform. Among approximately 370 genotyped donors of the cohort, an average of approximately 240,000 unique TCR beta nucleotide sequences was sequenced per donor, of which about 18% were non-productive. About 5 DR-DQ haplotypes were handled as single units for association and clustering, since linkage in the cohort was strong. The study aimed to test whether signatures of past pathogen exposure could be identified by cataloging public T cell receptors. Typing coverage differed by locus: A, B, C, DRB1 and DQB1 were typed in roughly 620-630 donors, DQA1 in approximately 520, DPA1 in 600 to 610, and DPB1 in around 490. To predict cytomegalovirus infection status, the study combined high-throughput TCR immunosequencing, statistical association of individual TCRs with disease status, and machine learning. To study patterns of TCR occurrence, a later analysis re-analyzed previously published TCR beta repertoires from 666 donors and added high-resolution HLA genotyping. HLA typing included class I and class II loci at four-digit resolution.

The method behind the library was the immunoSEQ multiplex PCR assay. For the multiplex PCR, a mixture combining 60 forward primers for TCR Vbeta segments and 13 reverse primers for TCR Jbeta segments was used. The CDR3 region of rearranged TCR beta genes was amplified from genomic DNA with a multiplex PCR assay. The Illumina HiSeq System was used to sequence the amplified TCR beta libraries as 87-base-pair reads. The authors' analysis ran thus. Across the roughly 640 repertoires, a later analysis counted roughly 77 million unique TCR beta chains, roughly 11 million of which were shared by at least two donors. Raw reads were error-corrected and collapsed into unique sequences with a nearest-neighbor algorithm that merged closely related sequences to remove PCR and sequencing errors. CDR3 sequences were aligned to IMGT reference sequences to assign V, D and J gene segments. For a sequence to be retained, a match of at least six nucleotides was required to both a V gene segment and a J gene segment. Rearrangements were classified as productive when the CDR3 lacked stop codons and remained in frame with V and J, and all other rearrangements were classified as non-productive. Following IMGT convention, CDR3 was defined as the stretch from the second conserved V-encoded cysteine up to the conserved J-encoded phenylalanine. The earlier analysis of roughly 590 of the donors excluded any sequence lacking an unambiguous match to a single V gene segment. An earlier analysis of about 600 of the donors called V segments functional above 56.7% productive rearrangements and segregating when the between-donor standard deviation exceeded 5%. A statistical classification framework was built to diagnose cytomegalovirus status from the catalog of TCR beta chain sequences. A later analysis assigned V and J genes by comparing TCR nucleotide sequences with IMGT/GENE-DB human TR gene sequences. The TCRdist pipeline was used in a later analysis to assign CDR3 sequences and most-parsimonious VDJ recombination scenarios. In a later analysis, each TCR beta chain was defined by its CDR3 amino acid sequence together with its V-gene family, and reads without a unique V-gene family were excluded. To address suspected cross-contamination and a sequencing artifact, a later analysis removed several hundred highly shared, low-generation-probability nucleotide sequences. A later analysis calculated a clonal expansion index for each public chain from normalized within-repertoire ranks of inferred template counts. Generation probabilities in a later analysis came from a VDJ recombination model fitted to out-of-frame rearrangements, and those results were checked against IGoR. In a later analysis, hypergeometric tests were used to score TCR-TCR, TCR-HLA and TCR-CMV co-occurrence, with a repertoire-size bias correction applied to TCR pairs. In a later analysis, false discovery rates were estimated by permuting HLA or CMV assignments 20 times. A later analysis grouped co-occurring TCRs with DBSCAN, adding TCRdist sequence similarity when clustering within HLA-allele-positive subsets. Repertoires with fewer than 30,000 or more than 120,000 public chains, plus five repertoires with anomalous nucleotide sharing, were excluded from co-occurrence clustering. The table was pulled from immuneACCESS by TCRdb, which kept in-frame rearrangements only. Such tables lose some clones; where checked, under half of the loss comes from unresolved V genes, and the rest has no known cause. Clone size and the V and J calls come from that table; the DNA yielded D and trimming. The sample has 170,000 or so clones on record, about 80% of them singletons. The leading ten clones occupy roughly 3.5% of the sample.

The cohort was made up of approximately 670 healthy bone marrow donors. All cohort members were sampled while nominally healthy, although unrecorded immune exposures were likely present. The donor tested CMV seropositive, placing the donor among the 310 or so seropositive members of the cohort. A peripheral blood sample was collected from each donor, and TCR beta sequencing was performed on peripheral blood mononuclear cells. The Qiagen DNeasy Blood Extraction Kit was used to extract genomic DNA from the blood cell samples. Beyond this particular receptor, the publication reports: In a later analysis, 16,951 TCR beta sequences were associated with specific HLA alleles at a false discovery rate of 0.05. The study gave a list of roughly 150 TCR beta chains associated with cytomegalovirus. Some IMGT-functional V segments, including TRBV6-2 and TRBV6-3, could not be told apart with the 87-base-pair reads, so those segments were excluded. An association between a missense DCLRE1C variant and V-gene and J-gene trimming of TCR beta chains was found in a later genetic analysis and replicated in an independent cohort. In an earlier analysis of approximately 590 of the donors, most TCR beta V segments were observed in productive rearrangements about 90% or about 30% of the time, broadly matching IMGT annotations. Linkage disequilibrium might explain the correlated functional status among segregating V segments, but an unknown experimental factor could not be ruled out. In a later analysis, several top co-occurrence clusters were reported to appear linked to parvovirus B19, influenza, CMV and Epstein-Barr virus. Assigning TCR associations to individual alleles was difficult when HLA alleles, especially DR and DQ, strongly co-occurred. Compared with equally common non-associated chains, HLA-associated TCR beta chains in a later analysis were more clonally expanded and had lower generation probabilities. According to a later analysis, TCR association rates differed among HLA loci, with DRB1 alleles showing the most associated TCRs and HLA-C alleles showing the fewest. In a later analysis, most CMV-associated TCR beta chains were found to appear HLA-restricted, with HLA associations seemingly driven largely by CMV exposure. The cohort was sequenced for TCR beta chains only, and without alpha or paired-chain data the features that could be detected were limited. According to the authors, the approach could potentially be generalized to other disease states and immunological phenotypes. A further reported finding was that TCR beta sequences accurately predicted the HLA-A and HLA-B alleles for most subjects in the first cohort. While some public TCRs were present in many individuals, most TCR sequences turned up only very rarely across donors. Because counts were too low, 15 or so rarely observed V segments, including chromosome 9 orphons, were excluded from the earlier analysis of about 500 of the donors. A cluster of highly shared sequence variants was judged likely to be a technical artifact of the sequencing pipeline. In vitro tests confirmed that a few of the cytomegalovirus-associated TCR beta chains recognize cytomegalovirus antigens. According to a later genetic analysis, donors in an Asian-associated ancestry cluster had fewer N-insertions in productive TCRs than the roughly 700-donor mean. Presence/absence analyses assumed roughly uniform sequencing depth across donors, an assumption that may not hold. In both the original and validation cohorts, the classifier was reported to diagnose cytomegalovirus status with high specificity and sensitivity. Because HLA typing was missing for some donors at each locus, association tests included only the typed subset. The only immune exposure information available for the cohort was CMV serostatus.

The CDR3 contains 16 residues, cysteine and phenylalanine counted. Only the CDR3 DNA stays, 48 bases, in frame from base 1. Trimming at the junction amounts to 0 bases on V and 0 bases on J, and the germline ends lie 9 bases apart. Via the germline V gene (reference sequence), CDR1 is LNHNV and CDR2 YYDKDF. A word on this clone: Its antigen target is currently unknown. There are no base qualities to consult, and no much larger clone falls within one base.

Material: PBMCs. The chain joins TRBV15 to TRBJ2-4; TRBD2 could be the D gene, as 6 bases match. The TCR was taken from a woman aged 60-70 years in good health and CMV-seropositive. The CDR3 has the sequence CATSRDPAGAKNIQYF. Here is the DNA: TGTGCCACCAGCAGAGATCCAGCGGGAGCCAAAAACATTCAGTACTTC.